This T cell receptor (beta chain) was identified during a study of beta chain features in type 1 diabetes. Study information: Across every sample, around 100,000,000 sorted cells were examined in total.

Study outcomes and limitations: Within patients, naive, central memory and Treg TCRB repertoires seemed more similar than within healthy donors. A cDNA-based sequencing approach could over-represent cells with high TCR expression. Researchers report that Type 1 diabetes patients had moderately but significantly shorter TCRB CDR3s across all four CD4+ subsets.

The isolated RNA, all of it, was reverse transcribed, so expressed TCRB transcripts were what got sequenced. TCRdb keeps only in-frame clones here, not all; method: immunoSEQ multiplex PCR. The profile shows 150,000 to 170,000 clones, about 9.3% of them singletons. As to this clone: The antigen is not known.

Blood was drawn once from each donor into heparinised tubes. The draws averaged approximately 120 mL. Germline V gene lookup returns CDR1 LGHNA and CDR2 YNFKEQ. Trimming stripped 0 bases from V and 5 bases from J, with 14 bases between. The CDR3 spans 16 residues. Sample: central memory CD4+ T cells from blood. The sequence came from a young man with type 1 diabetes. The chain has TRBV4-2 and TRBJ1-5; the D is unclear. The chain's CDR3 is CASSQDSNLRYQPQHF. In nucleotides, the CDR3 is TGTGCCAGCAGCCAAGATTCCAACTTGCGTTATCAGCCCCAGCATTTT.